This passage covers 27 T cell receptor beta chains from one sample sequenced in a study of blood T cell repertoires in COVID-19. The repertoire was sequenced with immunoSEQ multiplex PCR; TCRdb's copy has only in-frame clones and lacks some. The table lists about 75,000 clones, 70% to 80% of them singletons. Sequencing input: peripheral blood. These TCRs come from an elderly woman with active or convalescent COVID-19.

In this sample, this clone turned up a few times. The chain links TRBV7-8 to TRBJ1-2; D is possibly TRBD1 (5 bases). Germline-derived CDR1 and CDR2 are SGHVS and FQNEAQ. V lost 6 bases and J 6 bases, leaving 11 bases between the germline ends. The CDR3 has 12 amino acids. For the CDR3, the DNA is TGTGCCAGCAGGGGGGGGGAAGATGGCTACACCTTC. This encodes CASRGGEDGYTF.

V usage is TRBV12-3 or TRBV12-4 and J usage is TRBJ1-1; D gene uncertain. The V end lost 5 bases, the J end lost 5 bases, and 9 bases lay between the germline ends. The CDR3 has 12 residues. The CDR3 region has the DNA TGTGCCAGCAGTGGAGGTGTAACTGAAGCTTTCTTT. Protein: CASSGGVTEAFF.

The chain employs TRBV6-6 and TRBJ1-5; D is possibly TRBD1 (6 bases). The germline gives CDR1 MNHNY, CDR2 SVGAGI (reference sequence). This CDR3 comprises 17 residues. V lost 5 bases and J 0 bases, leaving 17 bases between the germline ends. The CDR3, as DNA: TGTGCCAGCAGTCCCTCGGGGGGCCAGGGTAGCAATCAGCCCCAGCATTTT. Translated, it gives CASSPSGGQGSNQPQHF.

The chain has TRBV19 and TRBJ1-4; no clear D gene. The germline V and J ends were trimmed by 5 bases and 7 bases, with 8 bases remaining between them. The germline V gene encodes CDR1 LNHDA and CDR2 SQIVND (reference sequence). This CDR3 contains 12 residues. DNA of the CDR3: TGTGCCAGTAGTTGGAGGTCTGAAAAACTGTTTTTT. This encodes CASSWRSEKLFF. Combining the CDR3 with reference TRBV19 and TRBJ1-4 gives the whole variable domain DGGITQSPKYLFRKEGQNVTLSCEQNLNHDAMYWYRQDPGQGLRLIYYSQIVNDFQKGDIAEGYSVSREKKESFPLTVTSAQKNPTAFYLCASSWRSEKLFFGSGTQLSVL.

The V and J genes are TRBV7-9 and TRBJ2-2; D possibly corresponds to TRBD1 (5 bases). Germline CDR1 SEHNR, CDR2 FQNEAQ (reference sequence). The CDR3 consists of 16 residues. The V gene lost 2 bases and the J gene lost 1 base, with 11 bases spanning the gap. The CDR3 nucleotides read TGTGCCAGCAGCTTATTCCAGGGATGGAACACCGGGGAGCTGTTTTTT. Its translation is CASSLFQGWNTGELFF.

This clone was detected once. This chain uses TRBV11-2 with TRBJ2-7; 7 bases match TRBD2. This CDR3 is 15 amino acids long. Germline-derived CDR1 and CDR2 are SGHAT and FQNNGV. Unmatched junction bases numbered 11, after V lost 7 bases and J lost 2 bases. The CDR3 sequence is CASTKERGSAYEQYF. The CDR3 DNA is TGTGCCAGCACCAAAGAGCGGGGTTCGGCCTACGAGCAGTACTTC.

V usage is TRBV7-9 and J usage is TRBJ1-1; 8 bases match TRBD1. After removal of 2 bases from V and 5 bases from J, the junction contained 4 bases not matched to a gene. Germline-derived CDR1 and CDR2 are SEHNR and FQNEAQ (reference sequence). The CDR3 covers 14 residues. The CDR3, as DNA: TGTGCCAGCAGCTTACAGGGGGCCTGGACTGAAGCTTTCTTT. This encodes CASSLQGAWTEAFF.

The chain couples TRBV2 to TRBJ1-4, with a weak D call TRBD1 (6 bases). V lost 6 bases and J lost 7, with 15 bases in between. In germline, CDR1 is SNHLY, CDR2 FYNNEI. This CDR3 is built from 14 residues. The CDR3 protein is CASRMGGGGEKLFF. CDR3 DNA: TGTGCCAGCAGGATGGGAGGGGGTGGTGAAAAACTGTTTTTT. Full variable domain (rest looked up from reference TRBV2 and TRBJ1-4): EPEVTQTPSHQVTQMGQEVILRCVPISNHLYFYWYRQILGQKVEFLVSFYNNEISEKSEIFDDQFSVERPDGSNFTLKIRSTKLEDSAMYFCASRMGGGGEKLFFGSGTQLSVL.

The chain carries TRBV18 and TRBJ2-7; TRBD1 matches at 9 bases. The ends lost 3 bases at V and 4 bases at J; junction bases unmatched: 1. CDR1 is KGHSH and CDR2 is LQKENI in the germline V gene. The CDR3 totals 13 residues. CDR3 region: CASSPGTGYEQYF. The CDR3 bases are TGTGCCAGCTCACCCGGGACAGGGTACGAGCAGTACTTC.

The chain uses TRBV6-2 or TRBV6-3 and TRBJ1-5; D is undetermined. Trimming removed 2 bases from V and 3 bases from J, with 11 bases in between. The CDR3 totals 15 residues. Germline assignment: CDR1 MNHEY and CDR2 SVGEGT. Here the CDR3 reads CASSYGQAYNQPQHF. DNA of the CDR3: TGTGCCAGCAGTTACGGGCAGGCCTACAATCAGCCCCAGCATTTT.

The J gene is TRBJ1-6, the V gene TRBV5-6; D unresolved. Between the trimmed V and J ends, which lost 1 base and 7 bases, there was a span of 9 bases. Per the germline V gene, CDR1 is SGHDT and CDR2 is YYEEEE. This CDR3 contains 14 residues. CDR3 amino acids: CASSLREVNSPLHF. Here the CDR3 DNA reads TGTGCCAGCAGCTTGCGGGAGGTAAATTCACCCCTCCACTTT.

The CDR3, as DNA: TGCGCCAGCAGCCAAGATCTTCTGGTGGTCATGGGGCCAGATACGCAGTATTTT. This sequence encodes CASSQDLLVVMGPDTQYF. The rearrangement uses TRBV4-3 and TRBJ2-3; maybe TRBD1 (5 bases). The CDR3 contains 18 residues. Looked up from germline, CDR1 is LGHNA and CDR2 is YSLEER. Deletions cut 0 bases from V and 4 bases from J, with 20 bases between.

V gene TRBV6-2 or TRBV6-3 combines with J gene TRBJ2-7, with a weak D call TRBD1 (6 bases). The CDR3 consists of 14 residues. CDR1 and CDR2 (germline): MNHEY, SVGEGT. Trimming took off 6 bases at V and 2 bases at J, with 14 bases between the two ends. CDR3 sequence reads: CASRPGGVPYEQYF. DNA for the CDR3: TGTGCCAGCAGGCCTGGGGGCGTCCCCTACGAGCAGTACTTC.

The rearrangement links TRBV30 to TRBJ2-1; 12 bases match TRBD2. Germline CDR1 is GTSNPN and CDR2 is SVGIG (reference sequence). This CDR3 spans 17 amino acids. V shed 3 bases, J shed 6 bases, and the junction held 12 bases outside the gene matches. CDR3 amino acids: CAWRGLAGGQFFNEQFF. The DNA for the CDR3 is TGTGCCTGGAGGGGGCTAGCGGGAGGGCAATTCTTCAATGAGCAGTTCTTC. The variable domain in full, with the rest retrieved from reference TRBV30 and TRBJ2-1, is SQTIHQWPATLVQPVGSPLSLECTVEGTSNPNLYWYRQAAGRGLQLLFYSVGIGQISSEVPQNLSASRPQDRQFILSSKKLLLSDSGFYLCAWRGLAGGQFFNEQFFGPGTRLTVL.

The J gene is TRBJ2-3, the V gene TRBV7-2; D possibly corresponds to TRBD2 (6 bases). The germline V and J ends were trimmed by 8 bases and 0 bases, with 12 bases remaining between them. CDR1 SGHTA and CDR2 FQGNSA come from the germline V gene. The length of the CDR3 is 14 residues. CDR3 region: CASGRDLSTDTQYF. Written as DNA, the CDR3 is TGTGCCAGCGGCCGGGACTTGAGCACAGATACGCAGTATTTT. The variable domain in full, completed from reference TRBV7-2 and TRBJ2-3, reads GAGVSQSPSNKVTEKGKDVELRCDPISGHTALYWYRQSLGQGLEFLIYFQGNSAPDKSGLPSDRFSAERTGGSVSTLTIQRTQQEDSAVYLCASGRDLSTDTQYFGPGTRLTVL.

The chain employs TRBV7-2 and TRBJ2-7, with a weak D call TRBD1 (6 bases). The germline gives CDR1 SGHTA, CDR2 FQGNSA. The CDR3 runs to 16 residues. Trimming removed 4 bases from V and 0 bases from J, with 16 bases in between. The CDR3 spells CASSSESGTTSYEQYF. The CDR3 region has the DNA TGTGCCAGCAGCTCAGAGTCCGGGACAACCTCCTACGAGCAGTACTTC.

This clone has a handful of counts. The rearrangement joins TRBV5-5 to TRBJ1-2; the D gene is possibly TRBD1 (5 bases). The CDR3 is made up of 14 amino acids. V shed 5 bases and J shed 5 bases, with 16 bases lying between them. Germline V gene lookup returns CDR1 SGHKS and CDR2 YYEKEE (reference sequence). In nucleotides, the CDR3 is TGTGCCAGCAGTCCCGACAGCGGGGGTTATGGCTACACCTTC. This sequence encodes CASSPDSGGYGYTF.

The chain recombines TRBV21-1 with TRBJ1-2; TRBD1 is the table's D call, not checked against the DNA. TRBV21-1 is annotated as a pseudogene. The CDR3 totals 17 residues. The CDR3 is CASSKRGRGPYHLGYTF. Written as DNA, the CDR3 is TGTGCCAGCAGCAAGAGGGGCAGGGGGCCCTACCACCTTGGCTACACCTTC.

The chain employs TRBV7-9 and TRBJ2-1; TRBD1 might be the D (6 bases). CDR1 is SEHNR, CDR2 FQNEAQ, per germline (reference sequence). The CDR3 is made up of 15 amino acids. V lost 4 bases and J 4 bases, leaving 14 bases between the germline ends. The CDR3 region has the DNA TGTGCCAGCAGCTACGTCAGGGGCGCATACAATGAGCAGTTCTTC. It yields the protein CASSYVRGAYNEQFF.

V usage is TRBV19 and J usage is TRBJ2-7; D perhaps matches TRBD2 (5 bases). Germline V gives CDR1 LNHDA, CDR2 SQIVND (reference sequence). The length of the CDR3 is 15 residues. With 5 bases removed from V and 1 base from J, the gap between germline ends came to 15 bases. The CDR3 DNA follows: TGTGCCAGTAGTCCCAGCGGCAGCCTTTCCTACGAGCAGTACTTC. This sequence encodes CASSPSGSLSYEQYF. Full variable domain (rest looked up from reference TRBV19 and TRBJ2-7): DGGITQSPKYLFRKEGQNVTLSCEQNLNHDAMYWYRQDPGQGLRLIYYSQIVNDFQKGDIAEGYSVSREKKESFPLTVTSAQKNPTAFYLCASSPSGSLSYEQYFGPGTRLTVT.

This clone showed up just once. The chain joins TRBV24-1 to TRBJ2-1, with D possibly TRBD2 on 5 matching bases. This CDR3 region has 17 residues. Per the germline V gene, CDR1 is KGHDR and CDR2 is SFDVKD. V lost 1 base and J lost 4, with 16 bases in between. CDR3 coding DNA: TGTGCCACCAGTGATTTAGCGGCTCCTAAACCTTACAATGAGCAGTTCTTC. Translated: CATSDLAAPKPYNEQFF.

The sample holds a few counts of this clone. This chain links TRBV7-9 with TRBJ2-1, with TRBD2 matching 11 bases. Germline CDR1 is SEHNR and CDR2 is FQNEAQ (reference sequence). This CDR3 region has 18 residues. J lost 2 bases, V lost 1 base, and 7 bases had no gene match. Here the CDR3 DNA reads TGTGCCAGCAGCTTAGACAGGACTAGCGGGTTTACCTACAATGAGCAGTTCTTC. Translating it yields CASSLDRTSGFTYNEQFF.

This clone was seen a few times. The rearrangement links TRBV3-1 (or the pseudogene TRBV3-2) to TRBJ2-5; a weak D match, TRBD2 (6 bases). Germline assignment: CDR1 LGHDT and CDR2 YNNKEL (reference sequence). CDR3 length: 14 residues. The V end lost 6 bases, the J end lost 3 bases, and 14 bases lay between the germline ends. CDR3 amino acids: CASRRGLTEETQYF. The CDR3 nucleotides are TGTGCCAGCAGACGAGGACTAACCGAAGAGACCCAGTACTTC.

The chain uses TRBV28 and TRBJ1-3; D might be TRBD1 (5 bases). There are 16 residues in the CDR3. The germline V gene has CDR1 MDHEN and CDR2 SYDVKM. Trimming stripped 2 bases from V and 1 base from J, with 12 bases between. Here the CDR3 DNA reads TGTGCCAGCAGTTTAATCTACGGGGGATCTGGAAACACCATATATTTT. Encoded protein: CASSLIYGGSGNTIYF.

The chain has TRBV10-3 and TRBJ1-1, with 7 bases matching TRBD1. The CDR3 sequence is 14 residues long. Germline assignment: CDR1 ENHRY and CDR2 SYGVKD. V shed 5 bases and J 1 base; nucleotides not matched to a gene: 4. CDR3 bases: TGTGCCATCAGTATGACAGGGCAGAACACTGAAGCTTTCTTT. Translation gives CAISMTGQNTEAFF.

The chain couples TRBV27 to TRBJ1-3; possible D gene TRBD1, 5 bases. The CDR3 length is 13 residues. V lost 2 bases, J lost 3 bases, and 5 bases lay in between. Germline CDR1 is MNHEY and CDR2 is SMNVEV (reference sequence). Written as DNA, the CDR3 is TGTGCCAGCAGTTTACAGGGTGGAAACACCATATATTTT. Translating it yields CASSLQGGNTIYF.

The chain is built from TRBV28 and TRBJ1-6; 7 positions agree with TRBD1. The V segment lost 6 bases and the J segment 5 bases; nucleotides outside the gene matches: 13. The germline CDR1 and CDR2 sequences are MDHEN and SYDVKM. The CDR3 spans 17 residues. The CDR3, as DNA: TGTGCCAGCAGCCCCCGGGACAGCGCCTTTCATAATTCACCCCTCCACTTT. It yields the protein CASSPRDSAFHNSPLHF.